The present T cell receptor (beta chain) was sequenced within a study of blood T cells in healthy people across ages. The V end lost 6 bases, the J end lost 0 bases, and 15 bases lay between the germline ends. The CDR3 consists of 16 residues. Germline loops: CDR1 MNHEY, CDR2 SMNVEV (reference sequence). For the second PCR, which ran for about 7 to 11 cycles, a sample-barcoded 5' primer and a J-beta primer mix were used. Each CDR3 protein gets one entry after TCRdb re-called the 5' RACE reads with MiXCR. In the table there are approximately 800,000 distinct CDR3 sequences, 20% to 25% of which are singletons. These sequences were also reported in another study, on T cells of mothers and their children.

The chain has TRBV27 and TRBJ2-4; tentatively, D is TRBD1 or TRBD2 (5 bases each). The TCR was taken from a boy between 10 and 17 years old in good health. The sequencing input was blood. DNA of the CDR3: TGTGCCAGCAGAGCGGCCGGGACGAAAGCCAAAAACATTCAGTACTTC. This encodes CASRAAGTKAKNIQYF.